These T cell receptor beta chains were read from a single sample in a study of neoadjuvant nivolumab and ipilimumab in lung cancer. TCRdb's table, derived via immunoSEQ multiplex PCR, lists solely in-frame clones and lacks some. The repertoire holds thousands of clones, with 79% as singletons. Specimen: adjacent normal lung tissue, collected after neoadjuvant nivolumab, alone or with ipilimumab, at or shortly before surgery. These receptor sequences come from an adult with non-small cell lung cancer. The CDR3 runs from the conserved cysteine through the conserved F or W. D genes are given only for firm matches. The size of a clone is reported for some rows only, either as once, few or many, or as a class for expanded clones.

d_gene	v_gene	abundance	j_gene	CDR3nt	CDR3aa
TRBD1	TRBV5-1	.	TRBJ2-7	TGCGCCAGCAGCTTGGCCCCGGGACAGGGATACTACGAGCAGTACTTC	CASSLAPGQGYYEQYF
.	TRBV9	.	TRBJ1-3	TGTGCCAGCAGCCCCGCCTTGGACACCATATATTTT	CASSPALDTIYF
.	TRBV15	.	TRBJ1-6	TGTGCCACCAGTCCGGCATGGGGGCAGGGGCATTCACCCCTCCACTTT	CATSPAWGQGHSPLHF
TRBD1	TRBV9	.	TRBJ1-2	TGTGCCAGCAGCGAACGGGACAGGGGCAAACATGGCTACACCTTC	CASSERDRGKHGYTF
TRBD2	TRBV5-4	.	TRBJ2-5	TGTGCCAGCAGCACCCGGACTAGCGTTTTACGAGAGACCCAGTACTTC	CASSTRTSVLRETQYF
.	TRBV27	.	TRBJ1-1	TGTGCCAGCAGTTTGGACAGCCACACTGAAGCTTTCTTT	CASSLDSHTEAFF
.	TRBV14	few	TRBJ1-3	TGTGCCAGCAGCCAAGATCTGGTCGGCGCTGGAAACACCATATATTTT	CASSQDLVGAGNTIYF
.	TRBV5-1	.	TRBJ2-7	TGCGCCAGCAGCTTGGATGGACGGTACGAGCAGTACTTC	CASSLDGRYEQYF
.	TRBV6-6	.	TRBJ2-3	TGTGCCAGCAGCGGGACTTCTAGCACAGATACGCAGTATTTT	CASSGTSSTDTQYF
.	TRBV19	.	TRBJ2-7	TGTGCCAGTAGTATCCCCCAAGGGTACGAGCAGTACTTC	CASSIPQGYEQYF
TRBD2	TRBV11-2	.	TRBJ2-7	TGTGCCAGCAGCCGAACGAGCGGGGGGTCCTACGAGCAGTACTTC	CASSRTSGGSYEQYF
.	TRBV30	.	TRBJ2-5	TGTGCCTGGAAGAACCCGGGCGGAGAGACCCAGTACTTC	CAWKNPGGETQYF
TRBD1	TRBV30	once	TRBJ1-5	TGTGCCTGGAGTGCCGACAGGGGAGGCCAGCCCCAGCATTTT	CAWSADRGGQPQHF
.	TRBV2	.	TRBJ2-7	TGTGCCAGCACTAGCTTCGACGAGCAGTACTTC	CASTSFDEQYF
.	TRBV28	.	TRBJ1-5	TGTGCCAGCACCTCCAGGGTAACGGGACAGCCCCAGCATTTT	CASTSRVTGQPQHF
.	TRBV5-1	.	TRBJ1-5	TGCGCCAGCAGCTTGGGAGGAATCAATCAGCCCCAGCATTTT	CASSLGGINQPQHF
.	TRBV27	.	TRBJ1-5	TGTGCCAGCAGTTTCGTCCGTTCCAATCAGCCCCAGCATTTT	CASSFVRSNQPQHF
TRBD1	TRBV6-1	.	TRBJ2-7	TGTGCCAGCAGTGCCGCAGACAGGGTGTCCTACGAGCAGTACTTC	CASSAADRVSYEQYF
.	TRBV5-3	.	TRBJ2-7	TGTGCCAGAAGCTTGGGGACAACCTACGAGCAGTACTTC	CARSLGTTYEQYF
.	TRBV6-1	.	TRBJ2-7	TGTGCCGCCCTGGACGGATACTACGAGCAGTACTTC	CAALDGYYEQYF
.	TRBV14	.	TRBJ1-3	TGTGCCAGCAGCCTCCAAGGCGGGGTTGGTGGAAACACCATATATTTT	CASSLQGGVGGNTIYF
TRBD1	TRBV7-2	once	TRBJ1-2	TGTGCCAGCAGCCTGGGGCAGGGGGATGGCTACACCTTC	CASSLGQGDGYTF
.	TRBV6-1	.	TRBJ2-5	TGTGCCACCACCCCCATTAGGGGGACCCAGTACTTC	CATTPIRGTQYF
TRBD1	TRBV29-1	.	TRBJ1-2	TGCAGCGTTGGCGGGAACCGGGACAGGGGGGAAGGTGGCTACACCTTC	CSVGGNRDRGEGGYTF
.	TRBV2	.	TRBJ1-1	TGTGCCAGCAGCCAATGGGGGGACTCTGAAGCTTTCTTT	CASSQWGDSEAFF
TRBD1	TRBV5-1	.	TRBJ1-5	TGCGCCAGCAGCTGGACAGGGGATCAGCCCCAGCATTTT	CASSWTGDQPQHF
.	TRBV4-3	.	TRBJ2-1	TGCGCCAGCAGCCAAGGGGGGGGCGGTCTCAATGAGCAGTTCTTC	CASSQGGGGLNEQFF
TRBD1	TRBV25-1	few	TRBJ1-1	TGTGCCAGCAGGGACAGGGGTGCTGAAGCTTTCTTT	CASRDRGAEAFF
.	TRBV6-5	.	TRBJ1-2	TGTGCCAGCAGACGGGCTAACTATGGCTACACCTTC	CASRRANYGYTF
.	TRBV7-2	.	TRBJ2-7	TGTGCCAGCAGCTACCCGGCTTACGAGCAGTACTTC	CASSYPAYEQYF
.	TRBV11-3	.	TRBJ2-3	TGTGCCAGCAGCCGACCAGGAGGGACGCAGTATTTT	CASSRPGGTQYF
.	TRBV4-3	.	TRBJ1-5	TGCGCCAGCAGCCAAGATGCAGCTAGCAATCAGCCCCAGCATTTT	CASSQDAASNQPQHF
.	TRBV29-1	.	TRBJ1-1	TGCAGCGCTCGGGCCGGTGGCACTGAAGCTTTCTTT	CSARAGGTEAFF
.	TRBV7-9	once	TRBJ2-1	TGTGCCAGCAGCCTAATCAATGAGCAGTTCTTC	CASSLINEQFF
.	TRBV29-1	.	TRBJ2-2	TGCAGCGTAGAGGGGACCGGGGAGCTGTTTTTT	CSVEGTGELFF
.	TRBV18	.	TRBJ1-1	TGTGCCAGCTCACCAAAGGACGTAGGAACTGAAGCTTTCTTT	CASSPKDVGTEAFF
TRBD2	TRBV19	.	TRBJ2-3	TGTGCCAGTAGTGGGCCTAGCGGGGGGCTCATCACAGATACGCAGTATTTT	CASSGPSGGLITDTQYF
.	TRBV5-6	.	TRBJ1-2	TGTGCCAGCAGCTTGGACCTCTTGGGACCCTATGGCTACACCTTC	CASSLDLLGPYGYTF
.	TRBV7-2	few	TRBJ1-1	TGTGCCAGCAGCTTAGCGCTTATGCAGGGCGAAGCTTTCTTT	CASSLALMQGEAFF
.	TRBV5-1	.	TRBJ1-1	TGCGCCAGCAGCTTGGTGCCGGGGGTGAACACTGAAGCTTTCTTT	CASSLVPGVNTEAFF
.	TRBV11-2	.	TRBJ1-2	TGTGCCAGCACCGAGATGGGGCCGGACTTAAACTATGGCTACACCTTC	CASTEMGPDLNYGYTF
.	TRBV7-3	.	TRBJ2-1	TGTGCCAGCAGCTTAACGCTGGGACGAGCACATGAGCAGTTCTTC	CASSLTLGRAHEQFF
.	TRBV30	once	TRBJ1-5	TGTGCCTGGAGTGTGGCAGGACTAGGGAATCAGCCCCAGCATTTT	CAWSVAGLGNQPQHF
.	TRBV9	.	TRBJ1-2	TGTGCCAGCAGCGTTTTTGCAGGGGCTAGCTATGGCTACACCTTC	CASSVFAGASYGYTF
.	TRBV7-2	.	TRBJ2-7	TGTGCCAGCCAGGGCTGGCAGAGCTACGAGCAGTACTTC	CASQGWQSYEQYF
.	TRBV7-9	.	TRBJ2-2	TGTGCCAGCACCCGTACTGACACCGGGGAGCTGTTTTTT	CASTRTDTGELFF
TRBD1	TRBV10-3	.	TRBJ1-3	TGTGCCATCAGCCCCAGGACAGGGGGCGGAAACACCATATATTTT	CAISPRTGGGNTIYF
.	TRBV27	.	TRBJ2-7	TGTGCCAGCAGTCCGAGCTCCTACGAGCAGTACTTC	CASSPSSYEQYF
.	TRBV14	.	TRBJ2-5	TGTGCCAGCAGCGCCGGGTACCAAGAGACCCAGTACTTC	CASSAGYQETQYF
TRBD1	TRBV7-2	.	TRBJ1-5	TGTGCCAGCAGCTTAGTAACAGGGGGGAATCAGCCCCAGCATTTT	CASSLVTGGNQPQHF
TRBD1	TRBV11-2	.	TRBJ2-7	TGTGCCAGTCGGACAGGCCCCTACGAGCAGTACTTC	CASRTGPYEQYF
TRBD1	TRBV4-1	.	TRBJ1-2	TGCGCCAGCAGCCAACCCAGGGCCACCGGACAGGCCGTCTCCTTC	CASSQPRATGQAVSF
TRBD2	TRBV7-2	.	TRBJ2-5	TGTGCCAGCAGCTTAGATTCTAAGCGGGGAGGGACCCAGTACTTC	CASSLDSKRGGTQYF
.	TRBV30	.	TRBJ1-3	TGTGCCTGGAGCCGAGGCTCTTTCTCTGGAAACACCATATATTTT	CAWSRGSFSGNTIYF
.	TRBV15	.	TRBJ2-7	TGTGCCACCAGCAGAGGAGGCGAGCAGTACTTC	CATSRGGEQYF
.	TRBV18	.	TRBJ2-3	TGTGCCAGCTCCCTGGACCAAGCAAGCACAGATACGCAGTATTTT	CASSLDQASTDTQYF
.	TRBV9	.	TRBJ2-1	TGTGCCAGCAGCGTAATCGCTACGGGGTACAATGAGCAGTTCTTC	CASSVIATGYNEQFF
.	TRBV2	.	TRBJ1-2	TGTGCCAGCAAGTGGGGACCAGGACGGATTAACTATGGCTACACCTTC	CASKWGPGRINYGYTF
.	TRBV9	.	TRBJ2-7	TGTGCCAGCAGCAAGTCCTCCTACAGGGACGAGCAGTACTTC	CASSKSSYRDEQYF
.	TRBV7-2	.	TRBJ2-7	TGTGCCAGCAGCTTACCATCGTCCTACGAGCAGTACTTC	CASSLPSSYEQYF